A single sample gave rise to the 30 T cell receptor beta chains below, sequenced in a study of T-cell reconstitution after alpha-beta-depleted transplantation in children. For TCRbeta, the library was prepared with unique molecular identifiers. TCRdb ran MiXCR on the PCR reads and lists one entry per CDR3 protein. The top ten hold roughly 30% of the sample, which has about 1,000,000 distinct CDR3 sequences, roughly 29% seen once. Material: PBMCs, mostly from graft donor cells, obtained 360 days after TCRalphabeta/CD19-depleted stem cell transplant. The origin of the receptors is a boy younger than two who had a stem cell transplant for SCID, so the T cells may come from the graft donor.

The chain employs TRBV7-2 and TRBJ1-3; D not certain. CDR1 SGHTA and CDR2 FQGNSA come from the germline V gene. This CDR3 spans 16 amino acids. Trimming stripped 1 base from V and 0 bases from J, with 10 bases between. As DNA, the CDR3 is TGTGCCAGCAGCTTAGTTTGGCAGAGCTCTGGAAACACCATATATTTT. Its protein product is CASSLVWQSSGNTIYF.

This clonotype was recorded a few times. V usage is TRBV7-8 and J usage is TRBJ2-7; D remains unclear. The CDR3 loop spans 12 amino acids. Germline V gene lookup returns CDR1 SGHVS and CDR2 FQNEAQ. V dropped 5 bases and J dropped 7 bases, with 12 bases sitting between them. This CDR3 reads CASSLDRMEQYF. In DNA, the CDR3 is TGTGCCAGCAGCCTAGACCGGATGGAGCAGTACTTC.

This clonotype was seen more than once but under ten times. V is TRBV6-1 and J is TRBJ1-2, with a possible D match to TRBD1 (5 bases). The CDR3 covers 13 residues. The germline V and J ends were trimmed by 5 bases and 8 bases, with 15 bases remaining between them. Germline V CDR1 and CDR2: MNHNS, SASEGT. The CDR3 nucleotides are TGTGCCAGCAGTCCGGGGGGAGTGGGGGGCTACACCTTC. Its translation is CASSPGGVGGYTF.

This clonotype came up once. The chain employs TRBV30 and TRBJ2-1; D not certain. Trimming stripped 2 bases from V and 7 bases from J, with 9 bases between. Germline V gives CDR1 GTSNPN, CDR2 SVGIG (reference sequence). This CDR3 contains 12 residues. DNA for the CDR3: TGTGCCTGGAGTATTAACGGGAATGAGCAGTTCTTC. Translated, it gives CAWSINGNEQFF.

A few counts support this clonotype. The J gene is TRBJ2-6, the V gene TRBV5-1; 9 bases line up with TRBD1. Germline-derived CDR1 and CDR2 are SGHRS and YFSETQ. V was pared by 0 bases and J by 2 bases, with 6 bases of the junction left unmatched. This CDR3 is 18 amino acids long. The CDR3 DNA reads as TGCGCCAGCAGCTTGGGGACAGGGGTTGGAGCTGGGGCCAACGTCCTGACTTTC. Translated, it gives CASSLGTGVGAGANVLTF.

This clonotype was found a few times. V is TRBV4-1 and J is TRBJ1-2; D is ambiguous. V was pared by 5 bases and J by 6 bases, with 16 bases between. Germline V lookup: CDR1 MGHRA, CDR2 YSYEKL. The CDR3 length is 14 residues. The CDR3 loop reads CASSDLGLEDGYTF. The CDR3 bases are TGCGCCAGCAGCGACCTGGGCTTGGAAGATGGCTACACCTTC.

Here the CDR3 DNA reads TGCAGTGCCCTAGGGATTGGGGCCACTGAAGCTTTCTTT. Its translation is CSALGIGATEAFF. The rearrangement joins TRBV20-1 to TRBJ1-1; D is perhaps TRBD1 (5 bases). With 6 bases removed from V and 4 bases from J, the gap between germline ends came to 15 bases. The CDR3 loop spans 13 amino acids. Germline lookup yields CDR1 DFQATT and CDR2 SNEGSKA (reference sequence).

CDR3 amino acids: CASSLVEDSRGYEQYF. CDR3 sequence (DNA): TGCGCCAGCAGCTTGGTCGAGGACAGCCGAGGCTACGAGCAGTACTTC. The chain carries TRBV5-1 and TRBJ2-7; tentative D call: TRBD1 (6 bases). Trimming pared 0 bases from V and 3 bases from J, leaving 16 bases between. The CDR3 runs to 16 residues. Germline CDR1 reads SGHRS; CDR2 reads YFSETQ. Complete variable domain (other parts from reference TRBV5-1 and TRBJ2-7): KAGVTQTPRYLIKTRGQQVTLSCSPISGHRSVSWYQQTPGQGLQFLFEYFSETQRNKGNFPGRFSGRQFSNSRSEMNVSTLELGDSALYLCASSLVEDSRGYEQYFGPGTRLTVT.

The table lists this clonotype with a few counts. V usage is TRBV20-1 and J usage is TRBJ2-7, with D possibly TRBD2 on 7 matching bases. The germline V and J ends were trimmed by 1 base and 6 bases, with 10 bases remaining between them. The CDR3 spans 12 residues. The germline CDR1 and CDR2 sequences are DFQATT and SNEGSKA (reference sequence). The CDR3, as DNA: TGCAGTGCTAGAGTGGGGGGGGCCGAGCAGTACTTC. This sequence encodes CSARVGGAEQYF.

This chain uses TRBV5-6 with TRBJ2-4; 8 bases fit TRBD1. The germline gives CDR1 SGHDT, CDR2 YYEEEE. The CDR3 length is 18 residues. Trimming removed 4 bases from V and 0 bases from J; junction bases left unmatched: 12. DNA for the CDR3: TGTGCCAGCAGCCGATACGGGACAGGCCTTTTAGCCAAAAACATTCAGTACTTC. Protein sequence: CASSRYGTGLLAKNIQYF. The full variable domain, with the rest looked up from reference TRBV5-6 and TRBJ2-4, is DAGVTQSPTHLIKTRGQQVTLRCSPKSGHDTVSWYQQALGQGPQFIFQYYEEEERQRGNFPDRFSGHQFPNYSSELNVNALLLGDSALYLCASSRYGTGLLAKNIQYFGAGTRLSVL.

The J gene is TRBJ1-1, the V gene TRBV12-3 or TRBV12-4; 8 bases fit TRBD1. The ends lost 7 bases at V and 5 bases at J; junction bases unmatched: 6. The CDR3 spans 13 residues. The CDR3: CASTNNRGTEAFF. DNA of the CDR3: TGTGCCAGCACCAACAACAGGGGGACTGAAGCTTTCTTT.

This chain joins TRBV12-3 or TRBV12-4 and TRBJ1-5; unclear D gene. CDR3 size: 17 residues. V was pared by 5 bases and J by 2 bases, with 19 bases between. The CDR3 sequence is CASSRFYGEGGNQPQHF. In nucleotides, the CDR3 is TGTGCCAGCAGTCGTTTTTACGGGGAAGGAGGCAATCAGCCCCAGCATTTT.

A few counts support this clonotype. The CDR3 here is CASAPGAQGDYGYTF. Written as DNA, the CDR3 is TGTGCTAGTGCCCCTGGGGCCCAGGGTGACTATGGCTACACCTTC. This chain joins TRBV12-5 and TRBJ1-2, with D perhaps TRBD1 (5 bases). Per the germline V gene, CDR1 is LGHNT and CDR2 is FRNRAP. Between the trimmed V and J ends, which lost 7 bases and 3 bases, there was a span of 18 bases. This CDR3 has 15 amino acids.

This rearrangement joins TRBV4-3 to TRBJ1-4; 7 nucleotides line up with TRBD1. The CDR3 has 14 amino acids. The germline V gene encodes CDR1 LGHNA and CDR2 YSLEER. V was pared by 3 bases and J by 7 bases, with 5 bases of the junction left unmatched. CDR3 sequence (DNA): TGCGCCAGCAGCCAGGAAGACAGGGTTGAAAAACTGTTTTTT. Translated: CASSQEDRVEKLFF.

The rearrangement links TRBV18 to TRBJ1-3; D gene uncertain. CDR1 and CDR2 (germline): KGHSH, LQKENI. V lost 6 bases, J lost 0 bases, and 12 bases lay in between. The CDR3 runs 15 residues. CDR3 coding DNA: TGTGCCAGCTCCCCTGCCGTGAGCTCTGGAAACACCATATATTTT. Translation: CASSPAVSSGNTIYF.

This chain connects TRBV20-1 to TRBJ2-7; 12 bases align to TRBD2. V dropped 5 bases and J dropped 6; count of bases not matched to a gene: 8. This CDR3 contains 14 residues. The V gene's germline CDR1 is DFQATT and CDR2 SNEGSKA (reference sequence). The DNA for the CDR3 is TGCAGTGCTCCATGGACTAGCGGGGTAAGCGAGCAGTACTTC. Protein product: CSAPWTSGVSEQYF.

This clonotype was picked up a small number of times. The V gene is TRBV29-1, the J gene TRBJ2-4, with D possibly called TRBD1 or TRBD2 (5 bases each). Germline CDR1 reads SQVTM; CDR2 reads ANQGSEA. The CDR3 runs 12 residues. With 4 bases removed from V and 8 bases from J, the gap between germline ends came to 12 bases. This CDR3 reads CSVAGVGDIQYF. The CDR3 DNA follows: TGCAGCGTTGCCGGGGTGGGGGACATTCAGTACTTC.

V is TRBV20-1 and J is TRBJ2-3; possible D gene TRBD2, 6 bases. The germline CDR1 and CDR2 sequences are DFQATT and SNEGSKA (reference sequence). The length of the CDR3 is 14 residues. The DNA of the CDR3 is TGCAGAGCTCGGCGGGACGGGACCACAGATACGCAGTATTTT. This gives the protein CRARRDGTTDTQYF.

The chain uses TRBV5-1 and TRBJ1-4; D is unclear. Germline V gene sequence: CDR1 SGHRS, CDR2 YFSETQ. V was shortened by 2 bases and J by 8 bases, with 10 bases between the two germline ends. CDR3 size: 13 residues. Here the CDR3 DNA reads TGCGCCAGCAGCTTTAATCTGGGGGAAAAACTGTTTTTT. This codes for CASSFNLGEKLFF. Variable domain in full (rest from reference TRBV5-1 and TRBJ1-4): KAGVTQTPRYLIKTRGQQVTLSCSPISGHRSVSWYQQTPGQGLQFLFEYFSETQRNKGNFPGRFSGRQFSNSRSEMNVSTLELGDSALYLCASSFNLGEKLFFGSGTQLSVL.

The CDR3 bases are TGCGCCAGCAGCTTCTCTGGGGACAATGAAAAACTGTTTTTT. Its protein product is CASSFSGDNEKLFF. The chain joins TRBV5-1 to TRBJ1-4; tentative D call: TRBD1 (5 bases). V was trimmed by 2 bases and J by 5 bases, leaving 10 bases between them. Germline V gene sequence: CDR1 SGHRS, CDR2 YFSETQ. The CDR3 consists of 14 residues.

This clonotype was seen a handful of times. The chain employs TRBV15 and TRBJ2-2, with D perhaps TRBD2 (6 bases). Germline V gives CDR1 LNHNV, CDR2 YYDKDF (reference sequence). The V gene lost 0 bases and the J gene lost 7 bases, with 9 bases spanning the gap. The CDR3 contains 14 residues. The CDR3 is CATSRDLGGGELFF. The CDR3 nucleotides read TGTGCCACCAGCAGAGATCTGGGGGGCGGGGAGCTGTTTTTT.

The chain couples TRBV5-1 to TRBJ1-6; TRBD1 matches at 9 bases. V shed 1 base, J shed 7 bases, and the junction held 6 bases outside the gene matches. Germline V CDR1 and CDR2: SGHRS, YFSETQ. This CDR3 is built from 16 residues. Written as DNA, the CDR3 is TGCGCCAGCAGCTTGTTAGGCGGACAGGGGAATTCACCCCTCCACTTT. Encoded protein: CASSLLGGQGNSPLHF.

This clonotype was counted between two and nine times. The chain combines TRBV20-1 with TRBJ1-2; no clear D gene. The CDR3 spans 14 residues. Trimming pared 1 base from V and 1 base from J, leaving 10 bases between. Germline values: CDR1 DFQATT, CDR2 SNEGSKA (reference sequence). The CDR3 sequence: CSARVAGINYGYTF. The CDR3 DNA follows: TGCAGTGCTAGAGTGGCAGGAATTAACTATGGCTACACCTTC.

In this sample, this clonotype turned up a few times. CDR3 nucleotides: TGTGCCAGCAGCCAAGAATGGGGATTGGGTCCCACCGGCACAGATACGCAGTATTTT. Its protein product is CASSQEWGLGPTGTDTQYF. J is TRBJ2-3 and V is TRBV4-2; D gene ambiguous. The germline V and J ends were trimmed by 0 bases and 1 base, with 20 bases remaining between them. The CDR3 loop spans 19 amino acids. Germline assignment: CDR1 LGHNA and CDR2 YNFKEQ.

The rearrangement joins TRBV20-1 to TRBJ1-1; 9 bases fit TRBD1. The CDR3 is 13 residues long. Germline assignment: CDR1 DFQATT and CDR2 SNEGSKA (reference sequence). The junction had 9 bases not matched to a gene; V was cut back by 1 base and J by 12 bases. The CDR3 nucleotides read TGCAGTGCTAGAGCCCCGGGACAGGGAAATTCTTTCTTT. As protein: CSARAPGQGNSFF.

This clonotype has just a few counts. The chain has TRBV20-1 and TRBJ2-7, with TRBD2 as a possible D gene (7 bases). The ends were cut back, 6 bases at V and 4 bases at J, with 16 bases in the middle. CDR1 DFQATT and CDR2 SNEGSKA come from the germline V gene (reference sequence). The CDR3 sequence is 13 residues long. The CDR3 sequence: CSAPREGGYEQYF. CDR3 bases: TGCAGTGCCCCAAGGGAGGGGGGGTACGAGCAGTACTTC.

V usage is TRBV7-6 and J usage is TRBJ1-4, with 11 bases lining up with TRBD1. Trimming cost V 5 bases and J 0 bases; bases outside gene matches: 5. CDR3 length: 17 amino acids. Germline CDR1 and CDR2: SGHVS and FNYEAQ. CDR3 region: CASSPRTGGPTNEKLFF. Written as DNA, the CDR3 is TGTGCCAGCAGCCCACGGACAGGGGGCCCAACTAATGAAAAACTGTTTTTT.

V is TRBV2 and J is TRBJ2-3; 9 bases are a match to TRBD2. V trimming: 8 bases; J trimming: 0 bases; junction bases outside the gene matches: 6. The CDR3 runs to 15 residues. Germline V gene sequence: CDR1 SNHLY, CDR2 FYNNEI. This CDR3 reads CASVLAGTSTDTQYF. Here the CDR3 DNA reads TGTGCCAGCGTACTAGCGGGCACCAGCACAGATACGCAGTATTTT. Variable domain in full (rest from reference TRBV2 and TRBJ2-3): EPEVTQTPSHQVTQMGQEVILRCVPISNHLYFYWYRQILGQKVEFLVSFYNNEISEKSEIFDDQFSVERPDGSNFTLKIRSTKLEDSAMYFCASVLAGTSTDTQYFGPGTRLTVL.

CDR3 residues: CIPFAPGQGAGYTF. DNA for the CDR3: TGCATACCATTTGCCCCGGGACAGGGAGCGGGCTACACCTTC. J is TRBJ1-2 and V is TRBV20-1; 9 bases match TRBD1. Germline loops: CDR1 DFQATT, CDR2 SNEGSKA (reference sequence). The CDR3 has 14 residues.

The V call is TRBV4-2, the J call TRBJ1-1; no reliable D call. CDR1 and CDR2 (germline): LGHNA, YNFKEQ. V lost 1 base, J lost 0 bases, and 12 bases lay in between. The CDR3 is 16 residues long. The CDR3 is CASSQVSGLVNTEAFF. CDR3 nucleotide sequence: TGTGCCAGCAGCCAAGTCTCGGGGTTGGTGAACACTGAAGCTTTCTTT.